This TCR beta chain was identified during a study of T cells after yellow fever vaccination. One entry per CDR3 protein results from TCRdb running MiXCR on the 5' RACE reads. This table holds about 630,000 distinct CDR3 sequences, more than 9% found once. General study points: The appearance of a small share of clonotypes in both CD4 and CD8 compartments was observed. One caveat is that FACS-sorted repertoires could contain abundant clonotypes contaminating from the bulk population.

For this clonotype: Its antigen is as yet unknown.

The sample was PBMCs, taken on the day of the yellow fever booster vaccination. The TCR sequence derives from a man aged 30 to 45 who received the YFV17D yellow fever vaccine.

The CDR3 bases are TGTGCCAGCAGTTACCAGGGACCGCCCAACGAGCAGTACTTC. Translated: CASSYQGPPNEQYF. The chain uses TRBV6-2 or TRBV6-3 and TRBJ2-7; D tentatively fits TRBD1 or TRBD2 (5 bases each). From germline, CDR1 is MNHEY and CDR2 SVGEGT. The CDR3 extends over 14 amino acids. Trimming removed 2 bases at V and 5 bases at J, with 13 bases between.